These 21 T cell receptor beta chains share one sample of origin, sequenced in a study of spatial heterogeneity in lung cancer. The study's findings and limits: Tumors with more nonsynonymous mutations had more expanded intratumoral alpha and beta TCRs.

As to time point: sample taken at primary tumor resection. TCRdb reanalysed the 5' RACE reads using MiXCR and keeps one entry per CDR3 protein. The table has some 9,800 distinct CDR3 sequences, around 6% seen once. These receptors have no known antigen. The specimen comprised lung tumor tissue, sampled at surgery. Receptor source: a male donor with early-stage non-small cell lung cancer.

This clonotype was counted at least ten times. The V gene is TRBV4-2, the J gene TRBJ2-3; possible D gene TRBD2, 6 bases. The germline V gene encodes CDR1 LGHNA and CDR2 YNFKEQ. The CDR3 runs 17 residues. Trimming stripped 4 bases from V and 0 bases from J, with 17 bases between. CDR3 sequence: CASSRGVAAESTDTQYF. CDR3 bases: TGTGCCAGCAGCCGGGGGGTAGCGGCGGAAAGCACAGATACGCAGTATTTT.

This clonotype was picked up a small number of times. This rearrangement joins TRBV7-2 to TRBJ1-5, with D tentatively TRBD1 (6 bases). Trimming stripped 1 base from V and 2 bases from J, with 15 bases between. CDR3 length: 17 residues. Germline assignment: CDR1 SGHTA and CDR2 FQGNSA. For the CDR3, the DNA is TGTGCCAGCAGCTTAGACGGGGGGCTAGGACGCAATCAGCCCCAGCATTTT. This encodes CASSLDGGLGRNQPQHF.

In its sample, this clonotype ranks as medium-sized. The chain links TRBV5-1 to TRBJ1-1, with D maybe TRBD1 (6 bases). Trimming cost V 1 base and J 11 bases, with 12 bases left between them. The CDR3 loop spans 12 amino acids. Germline V lookup: CDR1 SGHRS, CDR2 YFSETQ. Here the CDR3 reads CASSLRAGEAFF. As DNA, the CDR3 is TGCGCCAGCAGCTTGCGAGCAGGGGAGGCTTTCTTT.

The V and J genes are TRBV7-9 and TRBJ1-1; 8 bases align to TRBD1. The germline CDR1 and CDR2 sequences are SEHNR and FQNEAQ (reference sequence). V was clipped by 5 bases and J by 4 bases; unmatched bases: 6. CDR3 length: 14 residues. The CDR3 coding sequence is TGTGCCAGCAGCGACAAGCAGGGGGCCACTGAAGCTTTCTTT. Amino acids: CASSDKQGATEAFF.

This clonotype was counted many times. The chain carries TRBV10-3 and TRBJ1-6, with TRBD1 matching 7 bases. The J segment lost 9 bases and the V segment lost 3 bases, leaving 2 bases of the junction unmatched. CDR3 length: 13 residues. CDR1 is ENHRY and CDR2 is SYGVKD in the germline V gene. The CDR3 sequence: CAISEDRASPLHF. The CDR3 DNA sequence: TGTGCCATCAGTGAAGACAGGGCTTCACCCCTCCACTTT.

This clonotype came up many times. V and J are TRBV3-1 and TRBJ1-6, with 7 bases aligning to TRBD1. The CDR3 contains 16 residues. V was pared by 0 bases and J by 8 bases, with 7 bases of the junction left unmatched. Germline assignment: CDR1 LGHDT and CDR2 YNNKEL (reference sequence). CDR3 protein: CASSQEAGGFHSPLHF. CDR3 nucleotides: TGTGCCAGCAGCCAAGAAGCAGGGGGATTTCATTCACCCCTCCACTTT.

The chain uses TRBV2 and TRBJ2-4; no clear D. The ends were cut back, 7 bases at V and 0 bases at J, with 7 bases in the middle. This CDR3 comprises 13 residues. The germline gives CDR1 SNHLY, CDR2 FYNNEI. This chain's CDR3 is CASKGLAKNIQYF. CDR3 bases: TGTGCCAGCAAGGGCTTAGCCAAAAACATTCAGTACTTC.

This clonotype was observed many times. J is TRBJ2-5 and V is TRBV12-3 or TRBV12-4, with TRBD2 matching 7 bases. Trimming took 3 bases from V and 4 from J; bases not matched to a gene: 5. The CDR3 contains 14 residues. The CDR3 region is CASSLIGGGETQYF. DNA of the CDR3: TGTGCCAGCAGTTTGATAGGCGGGGGAGAGACCCAGTACTTC.

In this sample, this clonotype turned up many times. This chain joins TRBV6-1 and TRBJ2-3, with 7 bases lining up with TRBD1. Germline CDR1 reads MNHNS; CDR2 reads SASEGT. The CDR3 runs 14 residues. V was clipped by 5 bases and J by 0 bases; unmatched bases: 2. DNA of the CDR3: TGTGCCAGCAGTTGGGACAGAAGCACAGATACGCAGTATTTT. This gives the protein CASSWDRSTDTQYF.

By share, this clonotype ranks as medium-sized. The V call is TRBV19, the J call TRBJ1-2, with D tentatively TRBD1 (5 bases). The CDR3 is 14 residues long. CDR1 is LNHDA and CDR2 is SQIVND in the germline V gene (reference sequence). The ends were cut back, 9 bases at V and 0 bases at J, with 14 bases in the middle. The CDR3 DNA reads TGTGCCAGCCACTCCCTGGGGGCTAACTATGGCTACACCTTC. Protein sequence: CASHSLGANYGYTF.

Many counts were recorded for this clonotype. The V gene is TRBV28, the J gene TRBJ1-2, with a weak D call TRBD1 (6 bases). The CDR3 is 13 residues long. V dropped 6 bases and J dropped 7 bases, with 15 bases sitting between them. The germline V gene has CDR1 MDHEN and CDR2 SYDVKM. The CDR3: CASRPRGASGYTF. The CDR3 DNA reads TGTGCCAGCAGGCCACGGGGGGCGAGTGGCTACACCTTC.

This clonotype was counted at least ten times. The V call is TRBV2, the J call TRBJ2-7; 7 nucleotides align to TRBD2. The CDR3 is 12 amino acids. Germline V gene data show CDR1 as SNHLY and CDR2 as FYNNEI. With 4 bases clipped from V and 6 bases from J, the junction kept 3 bases outside the gene matches. The CDR3 sequence: CASSVGGGEQYV. CDR3 bases: TGTGCCAGCAGTGTTGGGGGGGGCGAGCAGTACGTC.

This clonotype was counted between two and nine times. This chain links TRBV9 with TRBJ1-2; D is uncertain. The V gene lost 0 bases and the J gene lost 8 bases, with 17 bases spanning the gap. In germline, CDR1 is SGDLS, CDR2 YYNGEE. This CDR3 is 15 amino acids long. The CDR3 sequence is CASSVDGDTTWGYTF. CDR3 DNA: TGTGCCAGCAGCGTAGATGGCGACACAACCTGGGGCTACACCTTC. The full variable domain, with the rest looked up from reference TRBV9 and TRBJ1-2, is DSGVTQTPKHLITATGQRVTLRCSPRSGDLSVYWYQQSLDQGLQFLIQYYNGEERAKGNILERFSAQQFPDLHSELNLSSLELGDSALYFCASSVDGDTTWGYTFGSGTRLTVV.

The sample holds a few counts of this clonotype. The chain couples TRBV7-2 to TRBJ2-3; D is perhaps TRBD2 (6 bases). Trimming shortened V by 2 bases and J by 3 bases, and 15 bases separated the two germline ends. This CDR3 is 16 amino acids long. Germline V lookup: CDR1 SGHTA, CDR2 FQGNSA. The CDR3: CASSLLPGLNTDTQYF. The CDR3 nucleotides read TGTGCCAGCAGCTTACTCCCGGGACTCAATACAGATACGCAGTATTTT.

This clonotype is medium-sized in the sample. The V and J genes are TRBV20-1 and TRBJ2-7, with TRBD1 matching over 8 bases. The V segment lost 4 bases and the J segment 0 bases; nucleotides outside the gene matches: 5. Germline V gene sequence: CDR1 DFQATT, CDR2 SNEGSKA (reference sequence). The CDR3 totals 14 residues. The DNA for the CDR3 is TGCAGTGCTACTACAGGGGGGAGCTCCTACGAGCAGTACTTC. It translates to CSATTGGSSYEQYF.

The chain links TRBV11-3 to TRBJ2-3; D is possibly TRBD2 (5 bases). CDR1 and CDR2 from the germline V gene are SGHNT and YENEEA. The CDR3 runs to 16 residues. Trimming shortened V by 1 base and J by 0 bases, and 11 bases separated the two germline ends. The chain's CDR3 is CASSLVAGGSTDTQYF. In nucleotides, the CDR3 is TGTGCCAGCAGCTTAGTCGCCGGCGGGAGCACAGATACGCAGTATTTT.

This clonotype was picked up one time. The chain has TRBV5-6 and TRBJ2-1, with TRBD2 as a possible D gene (5 bases). The germline V gene has CDR1 SGHDT and CDR2 YYEEEE. Trimming stripped 4 bases from V and 5 bases from J, with 13 bases between. The CDR3 sequence is 14 residues long. CDR3 nucleotides: TGTGCCAGCAGCCGTCCCCTAGCCCACAATGAGCAGTTCTTC. It codes for CASSRPLAHNEQFF.

The V call is TRBV12-3 or TRBV12-4, the J call TRBJ1-1; D is unresolved. The V end lost 3 bases, the J end lost 9 bases, and 8 bases lay between the germline ends. This CDR3 region has 11 residues. The CDR3 loop reads CASSFSTKAFF. The CDR3 DNA sequence: TGTGCCAGCAGTTTCTCGACGAAAGCTTTCTTT.

This clonotype was observed at least ten times. The chain links TRBV20-1 to TRBJ2-7; the D is unclear. Looked up from germline, CDR1 is DFQATT and CDR2 is SNEGSKA (reference sequence). The CDR3 sequence is 12 residues long. V dropped 3 bases and J dropped 3 bases, with 9 bases sitting between them. CDR3 in DNA: TGCAGTGCTAGCCCCCAGATCTACGAGCAGTACGTC. This codes for CSASPQIYEQYV.

In this sample, this clonotype is medium-sized. J is TRBJ2-3 and V is TRBV5-1; D is unresolved. Trimming shortened V by 0 bases and J by 3 bases, and 11 bases separated the two germline ends. There are 15 residues in the CDR3. The germline CDR1 and CDR2 sequences are SGHRS and YFSETQ. The CDR3 DNA follows: TGCGCCAGCAGCTTGGAGGCTCGAAAGACAGATACGCAGTATTTT. It encodes CASSLEARKTDTQYF.

This clonotype was seen at least ten times. The rearrangement uses TRBV9 and TRBJ2-1; the D is unclear. CDR3 length: 12 residues. CDR1 is SGDLS and CDR2 is YYNGEE in the germline V gene. V lost 0 bases and J lost 9, with 7 bases in between. CDR3 DNA: TGTGCCAGCAGCGTAGAGCCCGGTGAGCAGTTCTTC. This sequence encodes CASSVEPGEQFF.